The source of this TCR beta chain is a study of cytotoxic CD8 clonotypes in ibrutinib-treated CLL. Overall study findings and caveats: Under therapy, public clonotypes either contracted or stayed stable, and they were uncommon.

Note on this clone: The antigen is unknown.

The table came from immunoSEQ multiplex PCR; TCRdb's copy has only in-frame clones and leaves some out. Altogether approximately 26,000 clones are present, 65% to 90% being singletons, with the ten largest covering approximately 8%. The V end lost 3 bases, the J end lost 7 bases, and 22 bases lay between the germline ends. The CDR3 has 18 amino acids. CDR1 and CDR2 from the germline V gene are MNHEY and SMNVEV (reference sequence). This sample comprised PBMCs, obtained after 24 months of ibrutinib treatment. The chain joins TRBV27 to TRBJ1-6; tentatively, D is TRBD1 (5 bases). The source is a human donor with chronic lymphocytic leukemia. This chain's CDR3 is CASSFGLGINRPNSPLHF. CDR3 DNA sequence: TGTGCCAGCAGTTTTGGCCTCGGAATTAACAGGCCCAATTCACCCCTCCACTTT.